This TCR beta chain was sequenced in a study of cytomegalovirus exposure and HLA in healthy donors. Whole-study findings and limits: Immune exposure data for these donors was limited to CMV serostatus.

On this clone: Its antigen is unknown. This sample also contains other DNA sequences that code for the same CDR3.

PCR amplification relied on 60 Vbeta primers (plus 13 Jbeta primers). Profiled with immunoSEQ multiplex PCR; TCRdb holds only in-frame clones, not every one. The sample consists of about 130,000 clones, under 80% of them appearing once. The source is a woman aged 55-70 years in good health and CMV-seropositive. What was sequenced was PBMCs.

The CDR3: CASSLQGYNEQFF. DNA for the CDR3: TGTGCCAGCAGCTTACAGGGGTACAATGAGCAGTTCTTC. J is TRBJ2-1 and V is TRBV7-3; tentatively, D is TRBD1 (6 bases). The length of the CDR3 is 13 residues. Trimming took off 2 bases at V and 4 bases at J, with 6 bases between the two ends. Germline V gene lookup returns CDR1 SGHTA and CDR2 FQGTGA.